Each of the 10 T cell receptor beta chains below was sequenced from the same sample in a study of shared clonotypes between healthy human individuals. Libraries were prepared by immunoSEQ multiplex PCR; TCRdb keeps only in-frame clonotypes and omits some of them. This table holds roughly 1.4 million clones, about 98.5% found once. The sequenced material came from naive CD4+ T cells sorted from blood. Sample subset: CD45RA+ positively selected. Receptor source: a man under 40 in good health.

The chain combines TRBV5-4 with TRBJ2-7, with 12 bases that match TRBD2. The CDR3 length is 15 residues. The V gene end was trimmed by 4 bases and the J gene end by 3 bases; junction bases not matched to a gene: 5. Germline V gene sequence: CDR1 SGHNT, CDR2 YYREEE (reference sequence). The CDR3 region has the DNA TGTGCCAGCAGCACCCGGACTAGCGGGAACTACGAGCAGTACTTC. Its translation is CASSTRTSGNYEQYF.

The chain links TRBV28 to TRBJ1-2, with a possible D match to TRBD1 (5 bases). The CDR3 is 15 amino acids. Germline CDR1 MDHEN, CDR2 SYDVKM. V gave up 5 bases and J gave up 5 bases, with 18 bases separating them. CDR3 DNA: TGTGCCAGCAGTCCCCCCGGGGCGGGTTGGTATGGCTACACCTTC. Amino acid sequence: CASSPPGAGWYGYTF.

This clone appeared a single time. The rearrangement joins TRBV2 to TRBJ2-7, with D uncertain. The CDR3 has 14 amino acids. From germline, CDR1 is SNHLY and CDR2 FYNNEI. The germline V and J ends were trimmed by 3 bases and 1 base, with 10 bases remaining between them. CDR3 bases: TGTGCCAGCAGTGATGATAGGGATTCCTACGAGCAGTACTTC. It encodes CASSDDRDSYEQYF.

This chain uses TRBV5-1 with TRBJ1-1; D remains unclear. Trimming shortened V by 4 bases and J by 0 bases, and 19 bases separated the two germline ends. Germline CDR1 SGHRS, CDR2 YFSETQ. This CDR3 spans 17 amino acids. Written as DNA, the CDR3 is TGCGCCAGCAGCCGGAACATAGTTGTGGGGATGAACACTGAAGCTTTCTTT. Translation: CASSRNIVVGMNTEAFF.

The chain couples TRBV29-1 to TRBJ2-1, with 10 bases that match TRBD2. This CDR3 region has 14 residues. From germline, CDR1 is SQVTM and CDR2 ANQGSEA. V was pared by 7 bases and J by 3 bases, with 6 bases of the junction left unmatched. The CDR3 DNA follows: TGCAGCGGGAAACTAGCGGGACTCTACAATGAGCAGTTCTTC. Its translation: CSGKLAGLYNEQFF.

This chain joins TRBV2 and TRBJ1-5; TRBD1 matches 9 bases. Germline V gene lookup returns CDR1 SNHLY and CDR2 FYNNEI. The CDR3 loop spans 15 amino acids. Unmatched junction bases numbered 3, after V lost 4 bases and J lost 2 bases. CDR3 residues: CASSAGQGRNQPQHF. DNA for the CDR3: TGTGCCAGCAGTGCGGGACAGGGACGCAATCAGCCCCAGCATTTT.

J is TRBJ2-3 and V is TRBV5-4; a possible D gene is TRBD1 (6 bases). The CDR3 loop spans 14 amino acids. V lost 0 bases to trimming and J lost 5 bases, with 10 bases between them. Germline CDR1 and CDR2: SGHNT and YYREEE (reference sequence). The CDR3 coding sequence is TGTGCCAGCAGCTTGGTGCAGGACAGAGATACGCAGTATTTT. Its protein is CASSLVQDRDTQYF.

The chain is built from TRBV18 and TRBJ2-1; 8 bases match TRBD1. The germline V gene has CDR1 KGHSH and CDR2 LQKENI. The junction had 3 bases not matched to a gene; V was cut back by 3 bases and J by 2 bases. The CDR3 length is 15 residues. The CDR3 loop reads CASSPWTGTYNEQFF. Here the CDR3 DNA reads TGTGCCAGCTCACCTTGGACAGGGACCTACAATGAGCAGTTCTTC.

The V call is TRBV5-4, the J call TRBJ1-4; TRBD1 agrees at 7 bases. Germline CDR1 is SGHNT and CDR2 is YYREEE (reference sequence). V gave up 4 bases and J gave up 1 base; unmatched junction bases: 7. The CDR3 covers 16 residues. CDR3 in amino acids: CASSTGQRETNEKLFF. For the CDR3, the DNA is TGTGCCAGCAGCACGGGACAGCGGGAAACTAATGAAAAACTGTTTTTT.

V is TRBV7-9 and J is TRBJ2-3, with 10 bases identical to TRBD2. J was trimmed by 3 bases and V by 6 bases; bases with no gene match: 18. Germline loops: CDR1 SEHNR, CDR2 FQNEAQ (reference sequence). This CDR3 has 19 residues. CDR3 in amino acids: CASSSSISGRFGDTDTQYF. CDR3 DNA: TGTGCCAGCAGTTCCTCGATTAGCGGGAGGTTCGGGGATACAGATACGCAGTATTTT.